These 5 T cell receptor beta chains originate from one sample sequenced in a study of blood T cell repertoires in COVID-19. Profiling relied on immunoSEQ multiplex PCR, and the TCRdb table lists in-frame clones only, not all of them. The sample lists roughly 250,000 clones, around 90% seen once, with approximately 1.7% in the top ten. Material for sequencing was PBMCs or T cells enriched from blood (not recorded which). The receptors were sampled from a woman aged 45-59 years who had recovered from COVID-19.

The chain joins TRBV2 to TRBJ1-4, with a possible D match to TRBD1 (6 bases). This CDR3 region has 16 residues. Germline CDR1 is SNHLY and CDR2 is FYNNEI. V was cut by 3 bases and J by 3 bases, with 14 bases left in between. This CDR3 reads CASSDGGRGANEKLFF. CDR3 in DNA: TGTGCCAGCAGTGACGGGGGGCGAGGGGCTAATGAAAAACTGTTTTTT. The complete variable domain, with remaining parts taken from reference TRBV2 and TRBJ1-4, reads EPEVTQTPSHQVTQMGQEVILRCVPISNHLYFYWYRQILGQKVEFLVSFYNNEISEKSEIFDDQFSVERPDGSNFTLKIRSTKLEDSAMYFCASSDGGRGANEKLFFGSGTQLSVL.

This clone was found a few times. The chain has TRBV10-1 and TRBJ2-5; 8 bases line up with TRBD2. This CDR3 contains 16 residues. With V trimmed by 3 bases and J by 5 bases, 11 bases remained unmatched. Germline lookup yields CDR1 WNHNN and CDR2 SYGVQD (reference sequence). The CDR3 spells CASSDRDQREIETQYF. The DNA of the CDR3 is TGCGCCAGCAGTGACAGAGATCAGCGGGAGATTGAGACCCAGTACTTC.

The V call is TRBV7-9, the J call TRBJ1-2, with D perhaps matching TRBD1 (5 bases). Between the trimmed V and J ends, which lost 5 bases and 5 bases, there was a span of 21 bases. Germline lookup yields CDR1 SEHNR and CDR2 FQNEAQ (reference sequence). The CDR3 extends over 16 amino acids. The CDR3 loop is CASSPGVEAIVYGYTF. CDR3 nucleotide sequence: TGTGCCAGCAGCCCGGGGGTGGAGGCAATCGTATATGGCTACACCTTC.

The V gene is TRBV9, the J gene TRBJ2-5; possibly TRBD2 for D (5 bases). The CDR3 has 14 residues. CDR1 and CDR2 (germline): SGDLS, YYNGEE. V dropped 2 bases and J dropped 2 bases, with 10 bases sitting between them. In DNA form, the CDR3 reads TGTGCCAGCAGCGTCGGACTGCTACAAGAGACCCAGTACTTC. Protein sequence: CASSVGLLQETQYF. Drawing the rest from reference TRBV9 and TRBJ2-5, the complete variable domain is DSGVTQTPKHLITATGQRVTLRCSPRSGDLSVYWYQQSLDQGLQFLIQYYNGEERAKGNILERFSAQQFPDLHSELNLSSLELGDSALYFCASSVGLLQETQYFGPGTRLLVL.

The chain couples TRBV7-3 to TRBJ2-1; TRBD2 aligns across 8 bases. Germline trimming cut 6 bases from V and 2 bases from J; bases unmatched to any gene: 0. Germline CDR1 SGHTA, CDR2 FQGTGA. This CDR3 spans 13 amino acids. The CDR3 loop is CASSSGTYNEQFF. DNA of the CDR3: TGTGCCAGCAGTAGCGGGACCTACAATGAGCAGTTCTTC.